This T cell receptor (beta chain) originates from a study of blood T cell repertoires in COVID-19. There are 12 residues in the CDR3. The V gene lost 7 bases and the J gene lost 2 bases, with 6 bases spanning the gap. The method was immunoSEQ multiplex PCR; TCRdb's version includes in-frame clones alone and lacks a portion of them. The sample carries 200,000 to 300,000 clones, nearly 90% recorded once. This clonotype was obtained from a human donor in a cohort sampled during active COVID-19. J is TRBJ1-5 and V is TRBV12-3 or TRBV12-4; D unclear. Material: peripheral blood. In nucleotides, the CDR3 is TGTGCCAGCACAACAGGCAATCAGCCCCAGCATTTT. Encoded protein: CASTTGNQPQHF.